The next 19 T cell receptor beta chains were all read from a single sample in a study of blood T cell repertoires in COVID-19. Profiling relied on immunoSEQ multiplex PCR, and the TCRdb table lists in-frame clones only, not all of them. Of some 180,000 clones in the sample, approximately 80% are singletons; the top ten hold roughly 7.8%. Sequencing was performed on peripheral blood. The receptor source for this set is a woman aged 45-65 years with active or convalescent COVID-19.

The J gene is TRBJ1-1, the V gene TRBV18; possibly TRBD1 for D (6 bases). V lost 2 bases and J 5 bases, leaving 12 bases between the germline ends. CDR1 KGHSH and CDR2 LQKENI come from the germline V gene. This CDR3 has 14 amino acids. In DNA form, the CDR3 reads TGTGCCAGCTCACCAAAACCCAGGGGAACTGAAGCTTTCTTT. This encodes CASSPKPRGTEAFF.

CDR3 region: CASNREARQETQYF. The CDR3 coding sequence is TGTGCCAGCAACCGGGAGGCCCGCCAAGAGACCCAGTACTTC. This sequence joins TRBV2 and TRBJ2-5, with 7 bases that match TRBD2. The CDR3 spans 14 residues. Germline-derived CDR1 and CDR2 are SNHLY and FYNNEI. V shed 7 bases, J shed 1 base, and the junction held 6 bases outside the gene matches. Based on the CDR3 plus reference TRBV2 and TRBJ2-5, the full variable domain is EPEVTQTPSHQVTQMGQEVILRCVPISNHLYFYWYRQILGQKVEFLVSFYNNEISEKSEIFDDQFSVERPDGSNFTLKIRSTKLEDSAMYFCASNREARQETQYFGPGTRLLVL.

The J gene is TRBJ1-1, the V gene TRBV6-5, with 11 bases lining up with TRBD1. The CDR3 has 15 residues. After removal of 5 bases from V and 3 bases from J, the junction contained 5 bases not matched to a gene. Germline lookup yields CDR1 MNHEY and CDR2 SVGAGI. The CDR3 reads CASSHRTGGYTEAFF. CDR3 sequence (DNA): TGTGCCAGCAGTCATCGGACAGGGGGCTACACTGAAGCTTTCTTT.

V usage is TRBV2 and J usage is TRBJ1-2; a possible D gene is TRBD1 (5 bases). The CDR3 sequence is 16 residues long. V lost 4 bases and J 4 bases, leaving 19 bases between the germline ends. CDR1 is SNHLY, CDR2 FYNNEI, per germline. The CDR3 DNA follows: TGTGCCAGCAGTGTCGCCAGGGCCGCGTTTGGCTATGGCTACACCTTC. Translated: CASSVARAAFGYGYTF.

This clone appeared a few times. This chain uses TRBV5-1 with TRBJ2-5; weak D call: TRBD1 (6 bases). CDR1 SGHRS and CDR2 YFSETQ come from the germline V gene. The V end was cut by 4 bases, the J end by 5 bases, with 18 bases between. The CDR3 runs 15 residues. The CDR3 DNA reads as TGCGCCAGCAGCCCCCCCGGGACCCAGGGGGAGACCCAGTACTTC. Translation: CASSPPGTQGETQYF.

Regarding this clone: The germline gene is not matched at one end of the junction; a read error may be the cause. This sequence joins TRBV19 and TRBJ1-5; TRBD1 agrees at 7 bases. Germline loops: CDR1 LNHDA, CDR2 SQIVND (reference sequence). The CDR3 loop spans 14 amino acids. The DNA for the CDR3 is TGTGCCAGTAGCGAGGGACAGCGCAACCAGCCCCAGCATTTT. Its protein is CASSEGQRNQPQHF.

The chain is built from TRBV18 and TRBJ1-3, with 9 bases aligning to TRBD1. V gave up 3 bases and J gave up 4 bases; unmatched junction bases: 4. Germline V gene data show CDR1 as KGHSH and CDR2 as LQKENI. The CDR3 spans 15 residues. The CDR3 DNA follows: TGTGCCAGCTCACCCGGACAGGGGTCCGGAAACACCATATATTTT. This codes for CASSPGQGSGNTIYF.

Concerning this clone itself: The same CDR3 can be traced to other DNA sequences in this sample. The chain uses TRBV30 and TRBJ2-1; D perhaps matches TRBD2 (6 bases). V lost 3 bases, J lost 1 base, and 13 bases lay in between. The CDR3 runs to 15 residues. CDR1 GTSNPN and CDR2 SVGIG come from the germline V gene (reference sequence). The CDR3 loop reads CAWSRDSGSYNEQFF. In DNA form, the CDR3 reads TGTGCCTGGAGCAGAGATAGCGGATCCTACAATGAGCAGTTCTTC. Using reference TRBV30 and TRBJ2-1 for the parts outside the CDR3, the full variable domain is SQTIHQWPATLVQPVGSPLSLECTVEGTSNPNLYWYRQAAGRGLQLLFYSVGIGQISSEVPQNLSASRPQDRQFILSSKKLLLSDSGFYLCAWSRDSGSYNEQFFGPGTRLTVL.

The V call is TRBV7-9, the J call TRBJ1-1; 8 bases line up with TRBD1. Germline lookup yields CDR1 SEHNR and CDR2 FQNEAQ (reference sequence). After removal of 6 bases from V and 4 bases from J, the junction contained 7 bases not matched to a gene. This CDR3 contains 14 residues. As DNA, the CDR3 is TGTGCCAGCAGTCCGCAGGGGGCTGCCACTGAAGCTTTCTTT. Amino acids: CASSPQGAATEAFF.

The CDR3 spells CATSPLTRINSPLHF. Here the CDR3 DNA reads TGTGCCACCAGCCCACTGACACGGATTAATTCACCCCTCCACTTT. The V call is TRBV24-1, the J call TRBJ1-6; no definite D call. The CDR3 extends over 15 amino acids. Trimming stripped 7 bases from V and 6 bases from J, with 15 bases between. CDR1 and CDR2 (germline): KGHDR, SFDVKD.

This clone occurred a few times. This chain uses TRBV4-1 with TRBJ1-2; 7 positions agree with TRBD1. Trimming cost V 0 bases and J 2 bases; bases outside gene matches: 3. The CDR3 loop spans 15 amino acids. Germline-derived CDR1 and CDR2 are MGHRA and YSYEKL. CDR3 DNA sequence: TGCGCCAGCAGCCAAGAGGACAGGCCCAACTATGGCTACACCTTC. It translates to CASSQEDRPNYGYTF.

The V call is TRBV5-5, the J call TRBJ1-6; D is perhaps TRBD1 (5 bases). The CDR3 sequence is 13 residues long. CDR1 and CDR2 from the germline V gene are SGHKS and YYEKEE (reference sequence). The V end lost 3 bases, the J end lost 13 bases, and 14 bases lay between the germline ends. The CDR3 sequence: CASSSQGGPPLHF. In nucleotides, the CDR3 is TGTGCCAGCAGCTCTCAGGGCGGCCCCCCCCTCCACTTT. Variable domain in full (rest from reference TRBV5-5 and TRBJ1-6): DAGVTQSPTHLIKTRGQQVTLRCSPISGHKSVSWYQQVLGQGPQFIFQYYEKEERGRGNFPDRFSARQFPNYSSELNVNALLLGDSALYLCASSSQGGPPLHFGNGTRLTVT.

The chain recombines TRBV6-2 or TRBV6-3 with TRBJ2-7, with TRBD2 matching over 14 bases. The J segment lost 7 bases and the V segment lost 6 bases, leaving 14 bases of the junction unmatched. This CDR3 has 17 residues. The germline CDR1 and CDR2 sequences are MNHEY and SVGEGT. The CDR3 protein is CASSTGTSGSVAREQYF. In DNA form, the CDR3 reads TGTGCCAGCAGCACCGGGACTAGCGGGAGTGTGGCACGTGAGCAGTACTTC.

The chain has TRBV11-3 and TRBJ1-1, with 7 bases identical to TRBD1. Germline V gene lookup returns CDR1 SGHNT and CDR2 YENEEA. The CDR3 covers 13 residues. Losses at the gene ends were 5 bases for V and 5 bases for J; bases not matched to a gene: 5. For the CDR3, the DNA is TGTGCCAGCAGCCTCCGACAGGGAACTGAAGCTTTCTTT. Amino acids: CASSLRQGTEAFF.

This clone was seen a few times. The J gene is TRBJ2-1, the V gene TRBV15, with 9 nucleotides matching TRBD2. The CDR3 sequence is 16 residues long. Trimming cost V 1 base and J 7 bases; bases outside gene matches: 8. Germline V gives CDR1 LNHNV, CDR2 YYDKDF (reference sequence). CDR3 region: CATSRARGRERNEQFF. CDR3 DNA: TGTGCCACCAGCAGAGCTCGCGGGAGGGAGAGGAATGAGCAGTTCTTC.

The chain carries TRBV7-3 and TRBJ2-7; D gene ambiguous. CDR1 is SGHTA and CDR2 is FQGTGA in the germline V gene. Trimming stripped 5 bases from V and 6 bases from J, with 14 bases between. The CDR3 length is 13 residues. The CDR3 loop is CASSPLRPVEQYF. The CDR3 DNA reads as TGTGCCAGCAGCCCCCTGCGGCCGGTCGAGCAGTACTTC.

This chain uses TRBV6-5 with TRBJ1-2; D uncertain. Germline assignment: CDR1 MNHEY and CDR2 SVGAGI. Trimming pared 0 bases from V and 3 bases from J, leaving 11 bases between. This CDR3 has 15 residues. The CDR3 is CASSYSSVKHYGYTF. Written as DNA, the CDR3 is TGTGCCAGCAGTTACTCGTCGGTCAAGCACTATGGCTACACCTTC.

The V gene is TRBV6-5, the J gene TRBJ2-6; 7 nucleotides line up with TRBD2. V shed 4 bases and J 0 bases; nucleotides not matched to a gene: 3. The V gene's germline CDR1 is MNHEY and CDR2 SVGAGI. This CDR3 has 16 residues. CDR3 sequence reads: CASSWEGFSGANVLTF. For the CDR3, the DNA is TGTGCCAGCAGTTGGGAGGGGTTCTCTGGGGCCAACGTCCTGACTTTC.

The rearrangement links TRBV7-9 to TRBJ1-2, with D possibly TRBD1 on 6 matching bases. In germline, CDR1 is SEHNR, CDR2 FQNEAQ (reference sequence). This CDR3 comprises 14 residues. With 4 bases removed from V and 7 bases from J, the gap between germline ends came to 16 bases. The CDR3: CASSYSQGHTGYTF. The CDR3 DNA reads TGTGCCAGCAGCTATAGCCAGGGACACACTGGCTACACCTTC.